The next 7 T cell receptor beta chains were all read from a single sample in a study of blood T cells in healthy people across ages. Combining a sample-barcoded 5' primer with a J-beta primer mix, a second PCR ran for about 6 to 12 cycles. TCRdb itself ran the 5' RACE reads through MiXCR, one entry per CDR3 protein. The sample comprises 1.2 million to 1.5 million distinct CDR3 sequences, 45% to 70% of which are singletons, and 5% to 7% rests with the top ten. Input material: blood. The receptors were sampled from a man between 18 and 35 years old in good health.

This rearrangement joins TRBV12-3 or TRBV12-4 to TRBJ2-7, with D possibly matching TRBD2 (7 bases). Trimming pared 5 bases from V and 4 bases from J, leaving 15 bases between. The CDR3 loop spans 14 amino acids. CDR3 coding DNA: TGTGCCAGCAGTGTAGGGGGGGATAGATACGAGCAGTACTTC. Encoded protein: CASSVGGDRYEQYF.

The chain has TRBV5-1 and TRBJ1-2, with D perhaps matching TRBD1 (5 bases). The CDR3 is 15 residues long. V gave up 4 bases and J gave up 4 bases, with 17 bases separating them. Germline CDR1 reads SGHRS; CDR2 reads YFSETQ. The CDR3 DNA is TGCGCCAGCAGCCCCCCCACAGGAGGGTTCTATGGCTACACCTTC. Its protein is CASSPPTGGFYGYTF.

In its sample, this clonotype was seen a few times. This chain links TRBV27 with TRBJ2-5; a possible D gene is TRBD2 (6 bases). From germline, CDR1 is MNHEY and CDR2 SMNVEV (reference sequence). The CDR3 length is 14 residues. V dropped 3 bases and J dropped 1 base, with 9 bases sitting between them. The CDR3 DNA follows: TGTGCCAGCAGTTTTTGGGACTCCCAAGAGACCCAGTACTTC. Translating it yields CASSFWDSQETQYF.

The chain is built from TRBV11-1 and TRBJ2-7; D is unclear. Germline CDR1 SGHAT, CDR2 FQDESV (reference sequence). Trimming cost V 4 bases and J 2 bases, with 9 bases left between them. The CDR3 is 13 residues long. In nucleotides, the CDR3 is TGTGCCAGCAGCTATTTCGAGACCTACGAGCAGTACTTC. The encoded protein is CASSYFETYEQYF.

The chain carries TRBV7-9 and TRBJ2-4, with D tentatively TRBD1 (5 bases). V was shortened by 1 base and J by 14 bases, with 12 bases between the two germline ends. The germline V gene has CDR1 SEHNR and CDR2 FQNEAQ (reference sequence). The CDR3 is 12 amino acids. The CDR3 region has the DNA TGTGCCAGCAGCTTAGGGGGCAGCTCGGAGTACTTC. Translating it yields CASSLGGSSEYF.

This clonotype has only a few counts. This sequence joins TRBV4-3 and TRBJ1-2, with D unresolved. The CDR3 is made up of 15 amino acids. The V and J ends lost 0 bases and 6 bases respectively, with 14 bases between them. The V gene's germline CDR1 is LGHNA and CDR2 YSLEER. The CDR3 DNA follows: TGCGCCAGCAGCCAAGATCCCGGGGTCTCGGATGGCTACACCTTC. Protein sequence: CASSQDPGVSDGYTF.

The chain carries TRBV7-2 and TRBJ2-7, with 8 bases aligning to TRBD1. Germline V gene data show CDR1 as SGHTA and CDR2 as FQGNSA. This CDR3 region has 12 residues. The CDR3 is CAIRQGAYEQYF. Written as DNA, the CDR3 is TGTGCAATTAGGCAGGGGGCGTACGAGCAGTACTTC.